This T cell receptor (beta chain) was retrieved from a study of long-term antiretroviral therapy in people with HIV. Points from the study as a whole: Repertoires with HIV possessed tighter CDR3 length spans than those of controls. Clonotypes expanded prior to ART showed repertoire dominance at all sampled time points.

None of the participants with HIV were treated outside the United States. Going into DNA extraction, samples held roughly 0.9-11 million cryopreserved PBMC. The assay, immunoSEQ v3.0, was run at survey level. Generated by immunoSEQ multiplex PCR, the TCRdb table keeps only in-frame clones and is missing some. The repertoire holds more than 20,000 clones, around 88% seen once, with approximately 4.8% in the top ten. About this clone: Its antigen is unknown.

The clonotype originates from a man younger than 35 with HIV. The material sequenced was unsorted PBMCs, taken 3 years after starting antiretroviral therapy.

The CDR3, as DNA: TGTGCCAGCAGCTGGGGCAGTTCATCCTACAATGAGCAGTTCTTC. Protein: CASSWGSSSYNEQFF. The genes are TRBV7-3 and TRBJ2-1; tentatively, D is TRBD1 (5 bases). With 4 bases removed from V and 1 base from J, the gap between germline ends came to 11 bases. Germline V CDR1 and CDR2: SGHTA, FQGTGA. CDR3 length equals 15 residues.